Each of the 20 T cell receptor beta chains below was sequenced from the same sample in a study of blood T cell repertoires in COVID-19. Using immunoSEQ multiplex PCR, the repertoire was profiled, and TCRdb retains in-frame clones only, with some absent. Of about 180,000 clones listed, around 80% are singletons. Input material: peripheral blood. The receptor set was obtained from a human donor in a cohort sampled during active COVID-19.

CDR3 DNA sequence: TGTGCCAGTAGTACCGGACAGGGGACGGGGGAGCAGTTCTTC. This translates into CASSTGQGTGEQFF. This chain joins TRBV19 and TRBJ2-1; 9 positions agree with TRBD1. With 4 bases clipped from V and 10 bases from J, the junction kept 8 bases outside the gene matches. CDR3 length: 14 residues. Germline V gene lookup returns CDR1 LNHDA and CDR2 SQIVND (reference sequence).

The CDR3 region is CAWRISGTGDNSPLHF. The CDR3 DNA is TGTGCCTGGAGAATCTCGGGGACAGGGGACAATTCACCCCTCCACTTT. The chain combines TRBV30 with TRBJ1-6; TRBD1 matches at 10 bases. There are 16 residues in the CDR3. Germline V gene data show CDR1 as GTSNPN and CDR2 as SVGIG (reference sequence). V shed 3 bases and J 7 bases; nucleotides not matched to a gene: 9.

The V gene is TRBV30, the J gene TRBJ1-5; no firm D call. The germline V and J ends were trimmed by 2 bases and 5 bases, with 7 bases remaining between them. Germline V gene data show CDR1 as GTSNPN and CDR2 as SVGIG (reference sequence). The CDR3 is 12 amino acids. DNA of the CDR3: TGTGCCTGGAGTTATCGGGATCAGCCCCAGCATTTT. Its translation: CAWSYRDQPQHF.

The chain's CDR3 is CASSVRQGANSPLHF. DNA for the CDR3: TGTGCCAGCAGCGTCAGACAGGGTGCTAATTCACCCCTCCACTTT. The chain couples TRBV7-2 to TRBJ1-6; 7 bases match TRBD1. Germline assignment: CDR1 SGHTA and CDR2 FQGNSA. This CDR3 has 15 residues. With V trimmed by 5 bases and J by 6 bases, 7 bases remained unmatched.

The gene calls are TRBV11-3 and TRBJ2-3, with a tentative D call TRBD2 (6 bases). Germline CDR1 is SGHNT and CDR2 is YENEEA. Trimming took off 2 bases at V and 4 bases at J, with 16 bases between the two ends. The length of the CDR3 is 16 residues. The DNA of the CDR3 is TGTGCCAGCAGCTTATTATCCAGACGGAGGGCAGATACGCAGTATTTT. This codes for CASSLLSRRRADTQYF.

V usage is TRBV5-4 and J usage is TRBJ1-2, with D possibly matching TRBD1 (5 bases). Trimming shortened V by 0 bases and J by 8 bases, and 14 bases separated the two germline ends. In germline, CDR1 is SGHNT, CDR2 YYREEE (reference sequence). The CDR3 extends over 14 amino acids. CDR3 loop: CASSLGRAPGGYTF. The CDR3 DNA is TGTGCCAGCAGCTTGGGCAGGGCTCCTGGAGGCTACACCTTC. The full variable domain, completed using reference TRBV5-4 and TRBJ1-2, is ETGVTQSPTHLIKTRGQQVTLRCSSQSGHNTVSWYQQALGQGPQFIFQYYREEENGRGNFPPRFSGLQFPNYSSELNVNALELDDSALYLCASSLGRAPGGYTFGSGTRLTVV.

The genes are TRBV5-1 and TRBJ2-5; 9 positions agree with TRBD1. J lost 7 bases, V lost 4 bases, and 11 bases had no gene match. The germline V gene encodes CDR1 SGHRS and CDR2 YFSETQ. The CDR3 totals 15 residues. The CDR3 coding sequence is TGCGCCAGCAGCCACACCGGACAGGGGCAGAGGACCCAGTACTTC. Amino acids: CASSHTGQGQRTQYF.

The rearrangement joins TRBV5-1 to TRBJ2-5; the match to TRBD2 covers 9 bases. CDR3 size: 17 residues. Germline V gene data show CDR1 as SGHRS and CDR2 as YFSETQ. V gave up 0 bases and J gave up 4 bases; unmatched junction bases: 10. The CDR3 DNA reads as TGCGCCAGCAGCTTGGATGGTACGGCGGGGGGGCTAGAGACCCAGTACTTC. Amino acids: CASSLDGTAGGLETQYF. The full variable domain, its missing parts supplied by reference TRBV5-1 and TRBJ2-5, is KAGVTQTPRYLIKTRGQQVTLSCSPISGHRSVSWYQQTPGQGLQFLFEYFSETQRNKGNFPGRFSGRQFSNSRSEMNVSTLELGDSALYLCASSLDGTAGGLETQYFGPGTRLLVL.

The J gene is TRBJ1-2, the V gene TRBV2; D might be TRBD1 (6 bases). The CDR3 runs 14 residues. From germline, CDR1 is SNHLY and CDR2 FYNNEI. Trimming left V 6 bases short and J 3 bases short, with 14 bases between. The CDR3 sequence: CASRAGALDYGYTF. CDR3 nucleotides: TGTGCCAGCAGGGCGGGGGCGCTGGACTATGGCTACACCTTC.

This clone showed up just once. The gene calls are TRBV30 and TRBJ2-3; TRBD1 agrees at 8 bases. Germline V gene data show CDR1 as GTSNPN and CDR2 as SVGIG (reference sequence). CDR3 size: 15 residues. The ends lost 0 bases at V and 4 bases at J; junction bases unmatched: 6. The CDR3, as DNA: TGTGCCTGGAGTGTACCCCGACAGGGGCCAGATACGCAGTATTTT. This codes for CAWSVPRQGPDTQYF.

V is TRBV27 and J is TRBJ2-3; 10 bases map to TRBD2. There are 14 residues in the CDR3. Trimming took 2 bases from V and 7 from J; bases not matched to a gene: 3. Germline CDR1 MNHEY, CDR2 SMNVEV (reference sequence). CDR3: CASSLASGGYTQYF. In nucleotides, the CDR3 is TGTGCCAGCAGTTTAGCTAGCGGGGGTTATACGCAGTATTTT.

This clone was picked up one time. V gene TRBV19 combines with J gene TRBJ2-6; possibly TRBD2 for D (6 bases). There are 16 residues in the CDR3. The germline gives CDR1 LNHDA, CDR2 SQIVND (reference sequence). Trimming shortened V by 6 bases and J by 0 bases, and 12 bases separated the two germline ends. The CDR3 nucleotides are TGTGCCAGTAGATCGGGACTCAGCTCTGGGGCCAACGTCCTGACTTTC. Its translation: CASRSGLSSGANVLTF.

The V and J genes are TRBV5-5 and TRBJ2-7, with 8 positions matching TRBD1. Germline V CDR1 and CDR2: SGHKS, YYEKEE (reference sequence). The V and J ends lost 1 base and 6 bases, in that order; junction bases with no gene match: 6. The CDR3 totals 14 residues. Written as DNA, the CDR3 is TGTGCCAGCAGCTTGAAACAGGGGGGTGGCGAGCAGTACTTC. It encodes CASSLKQGGGEQYF.

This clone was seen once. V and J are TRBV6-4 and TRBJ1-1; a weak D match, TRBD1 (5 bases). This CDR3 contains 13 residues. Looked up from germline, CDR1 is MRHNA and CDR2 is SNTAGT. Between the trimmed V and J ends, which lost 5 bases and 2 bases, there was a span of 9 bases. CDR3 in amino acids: CASSRRANTEAFF. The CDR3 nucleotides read TGTGCCAGCAGTCGCAGGGCCAACACTGAAGCTTTCTTT.

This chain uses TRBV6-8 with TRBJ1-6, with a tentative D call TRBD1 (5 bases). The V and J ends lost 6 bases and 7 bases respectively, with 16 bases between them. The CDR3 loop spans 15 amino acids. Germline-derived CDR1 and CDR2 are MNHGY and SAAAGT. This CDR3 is CASRRQKELNSPLHF. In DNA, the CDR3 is TGTGCCAGCAGGCGACAGAAAGAATTGAATTCACCCCTCCACTTT.

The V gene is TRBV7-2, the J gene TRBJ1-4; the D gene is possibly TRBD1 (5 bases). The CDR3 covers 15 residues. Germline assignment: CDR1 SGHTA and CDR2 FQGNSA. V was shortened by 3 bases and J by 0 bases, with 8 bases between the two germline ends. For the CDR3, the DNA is TGTGCCAGCAGCTTCTCGACAGCAACTAATGAAAAACTGTTTTTT. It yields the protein CASSFSTATNEKLFF.

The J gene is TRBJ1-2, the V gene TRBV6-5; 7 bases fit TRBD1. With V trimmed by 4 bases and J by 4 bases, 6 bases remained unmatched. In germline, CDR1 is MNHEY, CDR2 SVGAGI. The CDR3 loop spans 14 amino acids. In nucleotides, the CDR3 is TGTGCCAGCAGTTCCGACAGGGCCACCTATGGCTACACCTTC. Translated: CASSSDRATYGYTF.

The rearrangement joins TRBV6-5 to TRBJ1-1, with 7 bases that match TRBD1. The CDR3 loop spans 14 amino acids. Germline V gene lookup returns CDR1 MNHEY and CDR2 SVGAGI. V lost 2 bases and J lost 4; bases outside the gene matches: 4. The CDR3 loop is CASSYAGGVTEAFF. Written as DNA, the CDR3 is TGTGCCAGCAGTTACGCAGGGGGAGTCACTGAAGCTTTCTTT.

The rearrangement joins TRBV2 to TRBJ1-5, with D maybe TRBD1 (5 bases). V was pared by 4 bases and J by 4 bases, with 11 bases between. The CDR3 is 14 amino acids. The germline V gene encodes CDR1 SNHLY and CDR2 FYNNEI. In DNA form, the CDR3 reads TGTGCCAGCAGTGGCAGGGTTGGGAATCAGCCCCAGCATTTT. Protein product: CASSGRVGNQPQHF.

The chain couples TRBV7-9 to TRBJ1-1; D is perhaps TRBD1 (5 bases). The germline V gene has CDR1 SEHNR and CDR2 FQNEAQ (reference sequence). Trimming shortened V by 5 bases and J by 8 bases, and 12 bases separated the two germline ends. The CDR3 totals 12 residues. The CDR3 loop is CASSPLWGEAFF. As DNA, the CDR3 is TGTGCCAGCAGCCCCCTTTGGGGCGAAGCTTTCTTT. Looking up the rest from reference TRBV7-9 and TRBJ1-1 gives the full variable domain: DTGVSQNPRHKITKRGQNVTFRCDPISEHNRLYWYRQTLGQGPEFLTYFQNEAQLEKSRLLSDRFSAERPKGSFSTLEIQRTEQGDSAMYLCASSPLWGEAFFGQGTRLTVV.